This entry features one T cell receptor (beta chain) sequence. Its target is unknown. The PCR employed 60 Vbeta primers together with 13 Jbeta primers. Data came from immunoSEQ multiplex PCR; TCRdb stores just in-frame clones and leaves some out. The sample lists 150,000 to 200,000 clones, less than 90% occurring once. Donors were nominally healthy when sampled, though unrecorded immune exposures were likely. The data are from a study of cytomegalovirus exposure and HLA in healthy donors. The CDR3 spans 13 residues. From germline, CDR1 is SGHRS and CDR2 YFSETQ. Trimming cost V 2 bases and J 4 bases, with 10 bases left between them. Study-wide points: There were some V segments, including TRBV6-2 and TRBV6-3, excluded as indistinguishable. Beyond CMV serostatus, there was no information to go on about immune exposure.

The genes are TRBV5-1 and TRBJ2-7, with D maybe TRBD1 (5 bases). The source of this sequence is a woman in her forties or fifties in good health and CMV-seropositive. The source material was PBMCs. This CDR3 is CASSFDRQYEQYF. DNA for the CDR3: TGCGCCAGCAGCTTCGACAGACAGTACGAGCAGTACTTC.